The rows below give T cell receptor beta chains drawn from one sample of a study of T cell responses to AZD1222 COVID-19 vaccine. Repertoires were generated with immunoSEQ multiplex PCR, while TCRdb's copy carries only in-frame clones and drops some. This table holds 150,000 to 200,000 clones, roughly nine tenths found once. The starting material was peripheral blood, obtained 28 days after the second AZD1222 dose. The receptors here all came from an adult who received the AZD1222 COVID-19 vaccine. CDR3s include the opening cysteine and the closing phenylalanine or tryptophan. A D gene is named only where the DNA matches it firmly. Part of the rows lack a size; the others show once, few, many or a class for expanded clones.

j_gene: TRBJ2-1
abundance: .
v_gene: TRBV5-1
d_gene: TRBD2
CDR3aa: CASSHRLAGDRSGEQFF
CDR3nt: TGCGCCAGCAGCCACCGACTAGCGGGAGATCGAAGTGGTGAGCAGTTCTTC

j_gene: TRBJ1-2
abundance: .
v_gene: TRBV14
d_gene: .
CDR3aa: CASSPGTDRNYGYTF
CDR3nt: TGTGCCAGCAGCCCGGGGACGGATCGTAACTATGGCTACACCTTC

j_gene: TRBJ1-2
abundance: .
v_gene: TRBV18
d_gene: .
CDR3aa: CASSPGTREGYTF
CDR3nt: TGTGCCAGCTCGCCCGGGACACGGGAGGGCTACACCTTC

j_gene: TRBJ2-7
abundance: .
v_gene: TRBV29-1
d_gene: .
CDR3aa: CSVESADHSYEQYF
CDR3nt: TGCAGCGTTGAATCCGCCGACCACTCCTACGAGCAGTACTTC

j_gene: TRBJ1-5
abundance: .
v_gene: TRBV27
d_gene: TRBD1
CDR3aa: CASRTTGGPNQPQHF
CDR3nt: TGTGCCAGCAGAACGACAGGGGGCCCGAATCAGCCCCAGCATTTT

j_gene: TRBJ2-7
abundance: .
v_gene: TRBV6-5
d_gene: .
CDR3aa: CASDRTQGSYEQYF
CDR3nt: TGTGCCAGCGATCGAACACAGGGCTCCTACGAGCAGTACTTC

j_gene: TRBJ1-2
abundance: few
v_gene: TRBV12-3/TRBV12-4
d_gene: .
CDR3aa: CASSLDRNYGYTF
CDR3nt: TGTGCCAGCAGTCTGGACAGAAACTATGGCTACACCTTC

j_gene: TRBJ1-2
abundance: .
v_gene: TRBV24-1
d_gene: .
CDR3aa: CATSDGEGIDGYTF
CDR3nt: TGTGCCACCAGTGATGGGGAGGGGATCGATGGCTACACCTTC

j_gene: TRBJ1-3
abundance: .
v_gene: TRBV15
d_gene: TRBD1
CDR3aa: CATSRDFTGGGNTIYF
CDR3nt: TGTGCCACCAGCAGAGATTTTACAGGGGGTGGAAACACCATATATTTT

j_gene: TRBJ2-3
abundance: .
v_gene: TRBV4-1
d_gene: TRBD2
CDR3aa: CASSQDPGGYTDTQYF
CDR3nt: TGCGCCAGCAGCCAAGACCCGGGGGGATACACAGATACGCAGTATTTT

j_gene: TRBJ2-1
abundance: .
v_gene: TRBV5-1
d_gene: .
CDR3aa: CASSGLSSYNEQFF
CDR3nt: TGCGCCAGCAGCGGACTGAGCTCCTACAATGAGCAGTTCTTC

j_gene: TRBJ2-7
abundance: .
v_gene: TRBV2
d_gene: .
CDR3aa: CASSRVRQESYEQYF
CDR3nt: TGTGCCAGCAGTCGAGTCCGACAGGAATCCTACGAGCAGTACTTC

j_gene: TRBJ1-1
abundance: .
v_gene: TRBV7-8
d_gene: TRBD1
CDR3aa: CASSVLKGQGLGGTEAFF
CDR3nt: TGTGCCAGCAGCGTGCTCAAGGGACAGGGGCTAGGAGGGACTGAAGCTTTCTTT

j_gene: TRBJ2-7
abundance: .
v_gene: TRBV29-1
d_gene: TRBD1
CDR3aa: CSVEEADRDKSSYEQYF
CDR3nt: TGCAGCGTTGAAGAGGCCGACAGGGACAAAAGCTCCTACGAGCAGTACTTC

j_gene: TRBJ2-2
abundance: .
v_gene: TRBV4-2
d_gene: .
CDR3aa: CASSQGELLTGELFF
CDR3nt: TGTGCCAGCAGCCAAGGGGAACTACTCACCGGGGAGCTGTTTTTT

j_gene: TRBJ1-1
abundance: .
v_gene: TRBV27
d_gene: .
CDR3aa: CASSTNADPRKNTEAFF
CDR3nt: TGTGCCAGCAGTACGAATGCGGACCCCCGAAAGAACACTGAAGCTTTCTTT

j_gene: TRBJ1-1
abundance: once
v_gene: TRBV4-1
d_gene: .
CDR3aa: CASKLLGVETEAFF
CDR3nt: TGCGCCAGCAAGTTGTTGGGGGTAGAGACTGAAGCTTTCTTT

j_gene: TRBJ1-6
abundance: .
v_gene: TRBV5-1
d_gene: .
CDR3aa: CASMEGVRAPLHF
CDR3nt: TGCGCCAGCATGGAAGGGGTACGGGCACCCCTCCACTTT

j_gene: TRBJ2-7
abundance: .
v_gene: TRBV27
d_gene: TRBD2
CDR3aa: CASSLVAGGFYEQYF
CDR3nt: TGTGCCAGCAGTTTAGTAGCGGGGGGATTTTACGAGCAGTACTTC

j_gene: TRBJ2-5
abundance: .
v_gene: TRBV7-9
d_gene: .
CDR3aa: CASSSGTRKETQYF
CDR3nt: TGTGCCAGCAGCTCCGGGACACGCAAAGAGACCCAGTACTTC

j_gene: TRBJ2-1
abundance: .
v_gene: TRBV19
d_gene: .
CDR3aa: CASSIRGGAYNEQFF
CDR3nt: TGTGCCAGTAGTATACGGGGCGGGGCCTACAATGAGCAGTTCTTC

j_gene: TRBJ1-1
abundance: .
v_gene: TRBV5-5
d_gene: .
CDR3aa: CASSLVGDTEAFF
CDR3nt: TGTGCCAGCAGCTTGGTGGGGGACACTGAAGCTTTCTTT

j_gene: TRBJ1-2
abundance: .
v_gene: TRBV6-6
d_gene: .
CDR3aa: CASSYSDRTANYGYTF
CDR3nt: TGTGCCAGCAGTTACTCGGACCGTACTGCTAACTATGGCTACACCTTC

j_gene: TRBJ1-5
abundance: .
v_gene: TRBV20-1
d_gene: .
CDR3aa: CSANERWGNQPQHF
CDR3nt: TGCAGTGCTAATGAACGTTGGGGAAATCAGCCCCAGCATTTT

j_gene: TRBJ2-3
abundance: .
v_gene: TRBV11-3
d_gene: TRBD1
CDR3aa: CASSSGTGTDTQYF
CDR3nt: TGTGCCAGCAGCTCGGGGACAGGAACAGATACGCAGTATTTT

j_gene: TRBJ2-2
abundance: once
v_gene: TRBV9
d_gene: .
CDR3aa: CASSATGNTGELFF
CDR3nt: TGTGCCAGCAGCGCCACAGGAAACACCGGGGAGCTGTTTTTT

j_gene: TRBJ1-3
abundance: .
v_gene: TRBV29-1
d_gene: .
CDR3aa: CSAVNGNTIYF
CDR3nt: TGCAGCGCCGTAAACGGAAACACCATATATTTT

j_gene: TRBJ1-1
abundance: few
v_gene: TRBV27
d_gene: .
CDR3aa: CASSLSYGITEAFF
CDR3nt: TGTGCCAGCAGTTTATCGTACGGAATCACTGAAGCTTTCTTT

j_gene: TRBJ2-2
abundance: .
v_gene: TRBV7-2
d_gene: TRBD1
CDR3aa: CASSFRQGVDTGELFF
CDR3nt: TGTGCCAGCAGCTTCAGACAGGGGGTCGACACCGGGGAGCTGTTTTTT

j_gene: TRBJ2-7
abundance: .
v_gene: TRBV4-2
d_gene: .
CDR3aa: CASSQDGVEINNEQYF
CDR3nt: TGTGCCAGCAGCCAAGACGGGGTAGAGATAAACAACGAGCAGTACTTC

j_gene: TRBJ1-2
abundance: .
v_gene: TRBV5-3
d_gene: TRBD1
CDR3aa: CARSKPGQRGYTF
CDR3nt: TGTGCCAGAAGCAAACCGGGACAGCGAGGCTACACCTTC